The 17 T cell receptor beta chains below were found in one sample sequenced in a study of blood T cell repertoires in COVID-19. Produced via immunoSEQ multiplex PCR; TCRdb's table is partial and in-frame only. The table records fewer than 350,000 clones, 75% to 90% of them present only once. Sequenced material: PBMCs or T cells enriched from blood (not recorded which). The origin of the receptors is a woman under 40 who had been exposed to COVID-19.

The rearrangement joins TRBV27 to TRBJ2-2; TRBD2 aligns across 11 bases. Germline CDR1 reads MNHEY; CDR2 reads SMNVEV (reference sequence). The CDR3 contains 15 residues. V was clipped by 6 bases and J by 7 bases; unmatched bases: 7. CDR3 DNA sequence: TGTGCCAGCAGGGAACTAGCGGGAGTGATCGGGGAGCTGTTTTTT. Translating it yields CASRELAGVIGELFF.

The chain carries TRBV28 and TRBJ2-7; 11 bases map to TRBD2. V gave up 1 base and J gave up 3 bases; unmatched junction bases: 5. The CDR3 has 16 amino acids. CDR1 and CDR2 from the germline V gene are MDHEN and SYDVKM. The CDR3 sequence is CASSLSGTSGIYEQYF. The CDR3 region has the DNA TGTGCCAGCAGTTTATCTGGGACTAGCGGTATCTACGAGCAGTACTTC.

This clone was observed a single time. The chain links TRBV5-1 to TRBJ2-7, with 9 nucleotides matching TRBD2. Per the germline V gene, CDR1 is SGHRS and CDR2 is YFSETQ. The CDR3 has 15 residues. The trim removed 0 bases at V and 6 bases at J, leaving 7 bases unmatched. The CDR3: CASSLGGTSFSEQYF. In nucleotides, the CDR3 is TGCGCCAGCAGCTTGGGCGGGACTAGCTTCTCCGAGCAGTACTTC.

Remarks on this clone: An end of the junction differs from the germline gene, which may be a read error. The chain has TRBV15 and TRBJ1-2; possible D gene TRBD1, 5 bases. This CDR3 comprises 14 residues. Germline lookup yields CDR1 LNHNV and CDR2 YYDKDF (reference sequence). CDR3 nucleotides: TGTGCCACCACCAGACCGGGGGGGGTGAAAGGCTACACCTTC. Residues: CATTRPGGVKGYTF.

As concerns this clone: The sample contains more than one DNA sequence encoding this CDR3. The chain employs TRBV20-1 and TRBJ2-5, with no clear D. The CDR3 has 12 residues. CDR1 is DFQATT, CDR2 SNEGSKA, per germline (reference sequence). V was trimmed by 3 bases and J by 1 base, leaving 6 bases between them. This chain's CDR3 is CSASPSQETQYF. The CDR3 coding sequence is TGCAGTGCTAGTCCCAGCCAAGAGACCCAGTACTTC.

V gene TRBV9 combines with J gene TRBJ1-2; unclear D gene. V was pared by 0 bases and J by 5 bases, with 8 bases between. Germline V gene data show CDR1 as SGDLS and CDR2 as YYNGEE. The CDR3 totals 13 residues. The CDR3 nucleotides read TGTGCCAGCAGCGTAGTAGAGTCGTATGGCTACACCTTC. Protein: CASSVVESYGYTF. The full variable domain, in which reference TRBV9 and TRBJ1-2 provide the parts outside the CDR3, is DSGVTQTPKHLITATGQRVTLRCSPRSGDLSVYWYQQSLDQGLQFLIQYYNGEERAKGNILERFSAQQFPDLHSELNLSSLELGDSALYFCASSVVESYGYTFGSGTRLTVV.

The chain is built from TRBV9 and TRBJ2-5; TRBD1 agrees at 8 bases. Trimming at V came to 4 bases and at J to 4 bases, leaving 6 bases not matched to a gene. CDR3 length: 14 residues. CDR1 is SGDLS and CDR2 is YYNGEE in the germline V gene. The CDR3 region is CASSLVQGGETQYF. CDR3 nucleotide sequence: TGTGCCAGCAGCCTGGTACAGGGGGGAGAGACCCAGTACTTC.

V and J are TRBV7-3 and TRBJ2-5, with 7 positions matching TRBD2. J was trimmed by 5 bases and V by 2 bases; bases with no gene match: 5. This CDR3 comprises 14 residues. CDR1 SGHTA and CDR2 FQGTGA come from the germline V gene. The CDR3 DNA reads TGTGCCAGCAGCTTATCGGGGGGAGCGGAGACCCAGTACTTC. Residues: CASSLSGGAETQYF.

CDR3 protein: CASSLATGDGYTF. DNA for the CDR3: TGCGCCAGCAGCTTGGCGACAGGAGATGGCTACACCTTC. This rearrangement joins TRBV5-1 to TRBJ1-2, with D possibly being TRBD1 (6 bases). CDR1 is SGHRS, CDR2 YFSETQ, per germline. The CDR3 loop spans 13 amino acids. Trimming removed 0 bases from V and 6 bases from J, with 9 bases in between.

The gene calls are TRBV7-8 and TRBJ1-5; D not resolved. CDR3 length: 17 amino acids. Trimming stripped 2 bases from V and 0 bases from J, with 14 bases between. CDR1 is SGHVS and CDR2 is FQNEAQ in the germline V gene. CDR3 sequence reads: CASSLSQLTYSNQPQHF. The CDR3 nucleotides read TGTGCCAGCAGCTTATCCCAGCTGACTTATAGCAATCAGCCCCAGCATTTT. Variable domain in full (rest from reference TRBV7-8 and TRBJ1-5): GAGVSQSPRYKVAKRGQDVALRCDPISGHVSLFWYQQALGQGPEFLTYFQNEAQLDKSGLPSDRFFAERPEGSVSTLKIQRTQQEDSAVYLCASSLSQLTYSNQPQHFGDGTRLSIL.

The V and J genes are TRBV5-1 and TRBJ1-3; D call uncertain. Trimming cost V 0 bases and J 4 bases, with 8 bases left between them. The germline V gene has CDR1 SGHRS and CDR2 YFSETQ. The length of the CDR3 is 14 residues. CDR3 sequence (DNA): TGCGCCAGCAGCTTGGCCGGTTCCGGAAACACCATATATTTT. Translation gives CASSLAGSGNTIYF.

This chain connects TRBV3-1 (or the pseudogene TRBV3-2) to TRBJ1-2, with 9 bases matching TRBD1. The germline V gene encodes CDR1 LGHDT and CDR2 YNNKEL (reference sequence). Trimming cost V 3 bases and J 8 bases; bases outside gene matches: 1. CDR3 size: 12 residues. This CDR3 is CASSQDRGGYTF. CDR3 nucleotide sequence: TGTGCCAGCAGCCAGGACAGGGGCGGCTACACCTTC.

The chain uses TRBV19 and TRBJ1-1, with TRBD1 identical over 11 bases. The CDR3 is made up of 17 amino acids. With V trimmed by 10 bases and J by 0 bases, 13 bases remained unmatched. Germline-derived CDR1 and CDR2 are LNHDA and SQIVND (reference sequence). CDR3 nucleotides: TGTGCCACCAAGGACAGGGGGCTTTTTCGGATGAACACTGAAGCTTTCTTT. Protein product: CATKDRGLFRMNTEAFF.

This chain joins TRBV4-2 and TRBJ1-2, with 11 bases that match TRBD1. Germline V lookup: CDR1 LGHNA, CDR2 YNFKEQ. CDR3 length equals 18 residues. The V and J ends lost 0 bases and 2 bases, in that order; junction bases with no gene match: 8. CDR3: CASSQEERWTGGNYGYTF. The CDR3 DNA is TGTGCCAGCAGCCAAGAGGAACGATGGACAGGGGGCAACTATGGCTACACCTTC.

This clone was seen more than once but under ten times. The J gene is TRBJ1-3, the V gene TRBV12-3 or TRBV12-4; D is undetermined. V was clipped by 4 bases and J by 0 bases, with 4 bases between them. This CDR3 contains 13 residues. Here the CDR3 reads CASSSNSGNTIYF. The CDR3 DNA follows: TGTGCCAGCAGTTCCAACTCTGGAAACACCATATATTTT.

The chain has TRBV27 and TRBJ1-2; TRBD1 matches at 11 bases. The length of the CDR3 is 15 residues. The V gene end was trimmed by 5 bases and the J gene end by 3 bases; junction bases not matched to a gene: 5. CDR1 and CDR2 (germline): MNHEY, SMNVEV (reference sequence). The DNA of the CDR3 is TGTGCCAGCAGTCCCGGACAGGGGGCTTACTATGGCTACACCTTC. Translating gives CASSPGQGAYYGYTF.

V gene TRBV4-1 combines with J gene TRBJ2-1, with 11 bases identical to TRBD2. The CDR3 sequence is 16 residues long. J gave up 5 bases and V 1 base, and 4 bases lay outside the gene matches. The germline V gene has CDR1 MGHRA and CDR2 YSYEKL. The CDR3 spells CASSQVAGGPHNEQFF. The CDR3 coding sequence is TGCGCCAGCAGCCAAGTAGCGGGAGGGCCCCACAATGAGCAGTTCTTC.